This T cell receptor (beta chain) was sequenced for a study of cytomegalovirus exposure and HLA in healthy donors. Findings and limits, study-wide: Presence/absence comparisons presumed near-even sequencing depth among donors. The study designated 164 TCR beta chains cytomegalovirus-associated. In a later analysis, across HLA loci, associated TCR counts were highest for DRB1, lowest for HLA-C. Among the sequence variants, a highly shared cluster was likely an artifact of sequencing.

Primers: 60 Vbeta forward and 13 Jbeta reverse. TCRdb keeps only in-frame clones here, not all; method: immunoSEQ multiplex PCR. The table shows over 150,000 clones, with around 80% occurring only once. Germline V gene lookup returns CDR1 SGHTA and CDR2 FQGNSA. The CDR3 totals 14 residues. The V gene lost 1 base and the J gene lost 1 base, with 7 bases spanning the gap. In regard to this clone: Antigen specificity is unknown.

This clonotype was sampled from a man younger than 45 in good health and CMV-seropositive. Sequenced material: PBMCs. This sequence joins TRBV7-2 and TRBJ1-2, with no clear D. The CDR3, as DNA: TGTGCCAGCAGCTTAGAGAGGGTTAACTATGGCTACACCTTC. Translation gives CASSLERVNYGYTF.